The 12 T cell receptor beta chains below come from one sample, sequenced in a study of cytomegalovirus exposure and HLA in healthy donors. The table came from immunoSEQ multiplex PCR; TCRdb's copy has only in-frame clones and leaves some out. The table lists about 240,000 clones, more than 75% of them singletons, with roughly 2.5% in the top ten. Specimen: PBMCs. The source of these receptors is a man aged 18 to 29 in good health and CMV-seronegative.

The genes are TRBV6-6 and TRBJ2-7; 9 nucleotides line up with TRBD1. CDR1 MNHNY and CDR2 SVGAGI come from the germline V gene (reference sequence). The J segment lost 6 bases and the V segment lost 5 bases, leaving 8 bases of the junction unmatched. The CDR3 has 14 residues. The CDR3 DNA reads as TGTGCCAGCAGTAGGGGACAGGGAATTTCCGAGCAGTACTTC. It specifies CASSRGQGISEQYF.

Concerning this clone: Distinct nucleotide sequences in the sample also encode this CDR3. This chain links TRBV28 with TRBJ1-2; TRBD1 might be the D (6 bases). From germline, CDR1 is MDHEN and CDR2 SYDVKM. V lost 3 bases and J 5 bases, leaving 13 bases between the germline ends. This CDR3 has 14 amino acids. CDR3 loop: CASSFGTGPYGYTF. The CDR3 nucleotides are TGTGCCAGCAGTTTCGGTACAGGGCCTTATGGCTACACCTTC.

The count of this clone is one. The chain carries TRBV10-3 and TRBJ2-5, with no clear D. Germline loops: CDR1 ENHRY, CDR2 SYGVKD. This CDR3 is 12 amino acids long. The germline V and J ends were trimmed by 6 bases and 4 bases, with 9 bases remaining between them. Here the CDR3 reads CAISLPGETQYF. The CDR3 DNA follows: TGTGCCATCAGCCTCCCAGGAGAGACCCAGTACTTC.

The CDR3 spells CAGRGTTTDTQYF. DNA for the CDR3: TGTGCCGGCCGAGGGACTACAACAGATACGCAGTATTTT. The rearrangement uses TRBV10-3 and TRBJ2-3; TRBD2 agrees at 7 bases. Per germline, CDR1 ENHRY and CDR2 SYGVKD. V was clipped by 11 bases and J by 3 bases; unmatched bases: 8. The CDR3 length is 13 residues.

The rearrangement uses TRBV9 and TRBJ2-2; 7 bases agree with TRBD1. The CDR3 consists of 15 residues. In germline, CDR1 is SGDLS, CDR2 YYNGEE. V trimming: 4 bases; J trimming: 7 bases; junction bases outside the gene matches: 10. The CDR3 sequence is CASSSQTGMSGELFF. In nucleotides, the CDR3 is TGTGCCAGCAGCTCGCAGACAGGGATGAGCGGGGAGCTGTTTTTT.

The chain has TRBV19 and TRBJ2-7; TRBD1 matches 9 bases. The germline V gene has CDR1 LNHDA and CDR2 SQIVND (reference sequence). J lost 2 bases, V lost 5 bases, and 10 bases had no gene match. The CDR3 runs to 16 residues. CDR3 nucleotides: TGTGCCAGTAGTCCAGGGGACAGGGTGAACCCCTACGAGCAGTACTTC. Encoded protein: CASSPGDRVNPYEQYF.

The chain combines TRBV4-2 with TRBJ1-5; D is unclear. Trimming removed 4 bases from V and 6 bases from J, with 16 bases in between. The CDR3 runs 15 residues. Germline CDR1 LGHNA, CDR2 YNFKEQ. As DNA, the CDR3 is TGTGCCAGCAGCCCTGCGGGGAAACGGAGTCAGCCCCAGCATTTT. Protein sequence: CASSPAGKRSQPQHF.

The chain combines TRBV11-2 with TRBJ1-4; 8 bases map to TRBD1. The CDR3 is made up of 16 amino acids. CDR1 is SGHAT, CDR2 FQNNGV, per germline. J gave up 6 bases and V 5 bases, and 11 bases lay outside the gene matches. The CDR3 sequence is CASSATDRGIDEKLFF. In DNA form, the CDR3 reads TGTGCCAGCAGCGCAACCGACAGGGGCATTGATGAAAAACTGTTTTTT.

This clone was recorded once. The V gene is TRBV6-5, the J gene TRBJ2-3; 7 nucleotides match TRBD2. The CDR3 has 14 amino acids. The germline gives CDR1 MNHEY, CDR2 SVGAGI. V shed 11 bases and J 6 bases; nucleotides not matched to a gene: 14. The CDR3 reads CAVNGGGTRDTQYF. As DNA, the CDR3 is TGTGCCGTTAATGGGGGGGGGACGAGGGATACGCAGTATTTT.

CDR3 nucleotide sequence: TGTGCCAGCGGCGGAGGGACAGCAAATGAAAAACTGTTTTTT. Residues: CASGGGTANEKLFF. V is TRBV9 and J is TRBJ1-4, with 7 bases matching TRBD1. Per germline, CDR1 SGDLS and CDR2 YYNGEE. V was pared by 7 bases and J by 5 bases, with 8 bases of the junction left unmatched. CDR3 length: 14 amino acids.

This rearrangement joins TRBV6-5 to TRBJ2-7; 7 bases align to TRBD1. The junction had 6 bases not matched to a gene; V was cut back by 5 bases and J by 2 bases. There are 14 residues in the CDR3. Germline V gives CDR1 MNHEY, CDR2 SVGAGI. CDR3: CASSADRDAYEQYF. The CDR3 coding sequence is TGTGCCAGCAGTGCCGACAGGGATGCCTACGAGCAGTACTTC.

The CDR3 bases are TGTGCCAGCAGCCCGCAGGACAGGAACACTGAAGCTTTCTTT. Translation gives CASSPQDRNTEAFF. This chain connects TRBV4-2 to TRBJ1-1; TRBD1 is a possible D gene (6 bases). The CDR3 contains 14 residues. The ends were cut back, 4 bases at V and 1 base at J, with 10 bases in the middle. CDR1 and CDR2 (germline): LGHNA, YNFKEQ.